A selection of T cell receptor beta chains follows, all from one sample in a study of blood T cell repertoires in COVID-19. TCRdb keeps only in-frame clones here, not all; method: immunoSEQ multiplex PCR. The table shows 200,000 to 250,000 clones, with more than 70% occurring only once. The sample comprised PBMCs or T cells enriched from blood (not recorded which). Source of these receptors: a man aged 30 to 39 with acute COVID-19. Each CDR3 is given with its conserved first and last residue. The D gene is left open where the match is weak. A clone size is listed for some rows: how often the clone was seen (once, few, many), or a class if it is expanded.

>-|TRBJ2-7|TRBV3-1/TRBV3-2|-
TGTGCCAGCAGCCACCCTCAGGCAGGGAACTACGAGCAGTACTTC
CASSHPQAGNYEQYF
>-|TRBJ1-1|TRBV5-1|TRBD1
TGCGCCAGCAGCCTAAAACAACCGGGACAGTACGAAGCTTTCTTT
CASSLKQPGQYEAFF
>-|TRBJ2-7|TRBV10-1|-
TGCGCCAGCAGTGAGCTCCGGTCCTTCAACTCCTACGAGCAGTACTTC
CASSELRSFNSYEQYF
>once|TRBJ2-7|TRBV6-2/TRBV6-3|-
TGTGCCAGCAGTACCCGGAGGCAGGGGCATTACGAGCAGTACTTC
CASSTRRQGHYEQYF
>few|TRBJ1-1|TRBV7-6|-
TGTGCCAGCAGCCCCACTTCAGGGGACACTGAAGCTTTCTTT
CASSPTSGDTEAFF
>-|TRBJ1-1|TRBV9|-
TGTGCCAGCAGCTTAATACAGGAGAACACTGAAGCTTTCTTT
CASSLIQENTEAFF
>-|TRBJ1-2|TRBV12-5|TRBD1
TGTGCTAGTGGTTTGGGGACAGGCTATGGCTACACCTTC
CASGLGTGYGYTF
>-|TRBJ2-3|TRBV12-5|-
TGTGCTAGTGGAACGAGAGATACGCAGTATTTT
CASGTRDTQYF
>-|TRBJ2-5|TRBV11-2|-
TGTGCCAGCAGCTCCGTCCAGAGCGGCGGCGGTCGTACCCAGTACTTC
CASSSVQSGGGRTQYF
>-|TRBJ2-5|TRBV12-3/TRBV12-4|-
TGTGCCAGCAGTTTGAGGCAGAGGGAGACCCAGTACTTC
CASSLRQRETQYF
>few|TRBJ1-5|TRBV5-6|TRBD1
TGTGCCAGCAGCCACAGGACAGGCCTGGGGGGCAATCAGCCCCAGCATTTT
CASSHRTGLGGNQPQHF
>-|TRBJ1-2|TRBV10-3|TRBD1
TGTGCCATCAGTCTCGGACAGGACTATGGCTACACCTTC
CAISLGQDYGYTF
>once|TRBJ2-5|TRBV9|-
TGTGCCAGCAGCGTAGACGCGGTGGAGACCCAGTACTTC
CASSVDAVETQYF
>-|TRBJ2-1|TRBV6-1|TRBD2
TGTGCCAGCAGAAGGGCTAGCGGGGGTAATGAGCAGTTCTTC
CASRRASGGNEQFF
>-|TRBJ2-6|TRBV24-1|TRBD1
TGTGCCACCAGTGGCGAGAGGACAGGTCTTAAGTCGGGGACTTTC
CATSGERTGLKSGTF
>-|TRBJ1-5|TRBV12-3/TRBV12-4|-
TGTGCCAGCCGGGGTTTCAATCAGCCCCAGCATTTT
CASRGFNQPQHF
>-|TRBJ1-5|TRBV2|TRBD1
TGTGCCAGCAGTGGGACAGGGCCGGATCAGCCCCAGCATTTT
CASSGTGPDQPQHF
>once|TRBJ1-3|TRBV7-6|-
TGTGCCAGCAGCTTAGAGGGACTCCGCTCTGGAAACACCATATATTTT
CASSLEGLRSGNTIYF
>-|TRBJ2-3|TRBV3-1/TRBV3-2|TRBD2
TGTGCCAGCACTAGCGGGGGGGCGCGAAATACGCAGTATTTT
CASTSGGARNTQYF
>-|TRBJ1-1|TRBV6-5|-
TGTGCCAGCAGTACAATGGGGGGGGGCACTGAAGCTTTCTTT
CASSTMGGGTEAFF
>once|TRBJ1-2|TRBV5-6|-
TGTGCCAGCAGCTTGGAGGCAGGTACGAACTATGGCTACACCTTC
CASSLEAGTNYGYTF
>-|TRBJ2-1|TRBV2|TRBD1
TGTGCCAGTACAGGGGCAGGGGGTTTGGATGAGCAGTTCTTC
CASTGAGGLDEQFF
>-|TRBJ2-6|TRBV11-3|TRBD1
TGTGCCAGCAGTTCCGGGACAGGGGATGCTGGGGCCAACGTCCTGACTTTC
CASSSGTGDAGANVLTF
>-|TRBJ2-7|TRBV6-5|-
TGTGCCAGCAGTTACTCGATTAATCTTGGGGCCGAGCAGTACTTC
CASSYSINLGAEQYF
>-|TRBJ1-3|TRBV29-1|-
TGCAGCGTTCGACAAACGGCCGGAAACACCATATATTTT
CSVRQTAGNTIYF
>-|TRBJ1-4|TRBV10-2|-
TGCGCCAGCAGCGAGGGGCTTAATGAAAAACTGTTTTTT
CASSEGLNEKLFF
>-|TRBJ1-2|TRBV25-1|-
TGTGCCAGCAGTCGAGCCCAAGTTAGCTATGGCTACACCTTC
CASSRAQVSYGYTF
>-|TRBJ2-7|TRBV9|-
TGTGCCAGCAGCGACCGAGGGAGGACCTACGAGCAGTACTTC
CASSDRGRTYEQYF
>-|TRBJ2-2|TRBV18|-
TGTGCCAGCTCACCCACCCCCGTTTTATTAAAGCCCGGGGAGCTGTTTTTT
CASSPTPVLLKPGELFF
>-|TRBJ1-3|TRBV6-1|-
TGTGCCAGCAGTGAGGACTTACTGGCTGGAAACACCATATATTTT
CASSEDLLAGNTIYF
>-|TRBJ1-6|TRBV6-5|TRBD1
TGTGCCAGCGGACAGGGCTCTTCACCCCTCCACTTT
CASGQGSSPLHF
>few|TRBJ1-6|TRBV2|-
TGTGCCAGCACAGGCCAGGATTCCTATAATTCACCCCTCCACTTT
CASTGQDSYNSPLHF
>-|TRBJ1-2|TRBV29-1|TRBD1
TGCAGCGTTGGCCGACTCATCAGGGGGCTCGAGGGCTACACCTTC
CSVGRLIRGLEGYTF
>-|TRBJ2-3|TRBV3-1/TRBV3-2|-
TGTGCCAGCAGCCGCAGGAAGATTGGAGATACGCAGTATTTT
CASSRRKIGDTQYF
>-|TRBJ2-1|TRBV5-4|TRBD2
TGTGCCAGCAGCCTACGGACTAGCTATGAGCAGTTCTTC
CASSLRTSYEQFF
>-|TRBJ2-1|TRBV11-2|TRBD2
TGTGCCAGCAGCATGATAGCGGGGGGAGGCAATGAGCAGTTCTTC
CASSMIAGGGNEQFF
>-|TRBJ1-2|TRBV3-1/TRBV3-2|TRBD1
TGTGCCAGCAGCCAGGGGACAGGGGTCGGCTACACCTTC
CASSQGTGVGYTF
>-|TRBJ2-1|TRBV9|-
TGTGCCAGCAGCGCCGGGGTGTACAATGAGCAGTTCTTC
CASSAGVYNEQFF
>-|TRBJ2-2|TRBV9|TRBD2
TGTGCCAGCAGCGTAAGACTAGCGGGGACAAACACCGGGGAGCTGTTTTTT
CASSVRLAGTNTGELFF
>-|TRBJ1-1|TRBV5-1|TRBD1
TGCGCCAGCAGGCGGGGACAGGTGAACACTGAAGCTTTCTTT
CASRRGQVNTEAFF
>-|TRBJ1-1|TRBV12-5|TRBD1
TGTGCTAGTGGTTCACCAGGGGGTGGTTTGAACACTGAAGCTTTCTTT
CASGSPGGGLNTEAFF
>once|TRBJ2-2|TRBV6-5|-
TGTGCCAGCTCAGGGGCATGGGGTAACACCGGGGAGCTGTTTTTT
CASSGAWGNTGELFF
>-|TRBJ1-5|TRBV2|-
TGTGCCAGCAGTGTTATACGGAATCAGCCCCAGCATTTT
CASSVIRNQPQHF
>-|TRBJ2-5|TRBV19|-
TGTGCCAGTAGTATCGGGGCAGGGGGAGGAGAGACCCAGTACTTC
CASSIGAGGGETQYF
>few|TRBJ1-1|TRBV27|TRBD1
TGTGCCAGCAGTCCATTGACAGGGGGCGGCGGCACTGAAGCTTTCTTT
CASSPLTGGGGTEAFF
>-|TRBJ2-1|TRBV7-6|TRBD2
TGTGCCAGCAGCCCGCGGACTAGCGGGGGGGTTCATGAGCAGTTCTTC
CASSPRTSGGVHEQFF
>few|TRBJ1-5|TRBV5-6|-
TGTGCCAGCAGCTTAGTCAGGGAAAACAATCAGCCCCAGCATTTT
CASSLVRENNQPQHF
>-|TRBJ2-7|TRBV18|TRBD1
TGTGCCAGCTCACCGGAAAGGGGGCCTTACGAGCAGTACTTC
CASSPERGPYEQYF
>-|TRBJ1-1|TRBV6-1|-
TGTGCCAGCAGTGACCTTAGGGGGAACACTGAAGCTTTCTTT
CASSDLRGNTEAFF
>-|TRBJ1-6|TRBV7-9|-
TGTGCCAGCAGCCCTTCTTCACCCCTCCACTTT
CASSPSSPLHF
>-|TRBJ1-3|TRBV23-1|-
TGCGCCAGCAGTCAATCTGGACTTGGGAACACCATATATTTT
CASSQSGLGNTIYF
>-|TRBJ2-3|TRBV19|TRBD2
TGTGCCAGCACTACCTTTGGACTAGCGGGCACAGATACGCAGTATTTT
CASTTFGLAGTDTQYF
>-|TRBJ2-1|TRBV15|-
TGTGCCACCAGCAGTTCCGGCGTAGCGGAAGGTCCCTACAATGAGCAGTTCTTC
CATSSSGVAEGPYNEQFF
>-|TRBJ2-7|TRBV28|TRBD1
TGTGCCAGCAGCAACCGACAGGGGGGGGGATACGAGCAGTACTTC
CASSNRQGGGYEQYF
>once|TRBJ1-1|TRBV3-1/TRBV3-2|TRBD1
TGTGCCAGCAGCCCGGGACAGGGTCTGAACACTGAAGCTTTCTTT
CASSPGQGLNTEAFF
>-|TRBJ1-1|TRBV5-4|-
TGTGCCAGCAGCTTGGCGGCCAGACCGGGGACTGAAGCTTTCTTT
CASSLAARPGTEAFF
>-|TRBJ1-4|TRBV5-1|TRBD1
TGCGCCAGCAGCTTCGGTCAGGGGGCTGAAAAACTGTTTTTT
CASSFGQGAEKLFF
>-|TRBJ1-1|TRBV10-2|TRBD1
TGCGCCAGCAGTGTCGACAGGGGTCGGCCTGAAGCTTTCTTT
CASSVDRGRPEAFF
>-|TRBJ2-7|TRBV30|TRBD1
TGTGCCTGGAGTGCCGGGACAGGGGGCGCCGACGAGCAGTACTTC
CAWSAGTGGADEQYF